One and the same sample provided the 19 T cell receptor beta chains below, sequenced in a study of blood T cell repertoires in COVID-19. The protocol was immunoSEQ multiplex PCR, while the TCRdb copy is restricted to in-frame clones and leaves out a portion. Among some 150,000 clones listed, roughly 80% were seen once. What was sequenced was peripheral blood. The receptors derive from a woman in her 70s with acute or convalescent COVID-19.

This clone was detected a few times. CDR3 region: CASRRQDSGANVLTF. CDR3 sequence (DNA): TGTGCCAGCAGGAGACAGGACTCTGGGGCCAACGTCCTGACTTTC. The V and J genes are TRBV2 and TRBJ2-6; a possible D gene is TRBD1 (6 bases). Trimming removed 6 bases from V and 0 bases from J, with 9 bases in between. Germline V gene data show CDR1 as SNHLY and CDR2 as FYNNEI. CDR3 length: 15 amino acids.

The genes are TRBV4-1 and TRBJ2-7; tentatively, D is TRBD2 (5 bases). With 0 bases removed from V and 11 bases from J, the gap between germline ends came to 8 bases. This CDR3 contains 11 residues. In germline, CDR1 is MGHRA, CDR2 YSYEKL. The CDR3 sequence: CASSQERVEYF. The CDR3 nucleotides read TGCGCCAGCAGCCAAGAGAGGGTTGAGTACTTC.

The rearrangement joins TRBV27 to TRBJ2-7, with 12 bases lining up with TRBD2. Germline V gives CDR1 MNHEY, CDR2 SMNVEV (reference sequence). This CDR3 is 16 amino acids long. Unmatched junction bases numbered 8, after V lost 4 bases and J lost 4 bases. The CDR3 region is CASSSSGRAGGYEQYF. CDR3 nucleotide sequence: TGTGCCAGCAGTTCTAGCGGGAGGGCCGGAGGATACGAGCAGTACTTC.

This clone was detected once. The rearrangement uses TRBV7-2 and TRBJ1-6; no clear D gene. The CDR3 is made up of 17 amino acids. Germline assignment: CDR1 SGHTA and CDR2 FQGNSA. V lost 2 bases to trimming and J lost 3 bases, with 14 bases between them. CDR3 in amino acids: CASSLMDAGVYNSPLHF. In nucleotides, the CDR3 is TGTGCCAGCAGCTTAATGGATGCAGGCGTCTATAATTCACCCCTCCACTTT.

The V gene is TRBV4-2, the J gene TRBJ2-2; 9 positions match TRBD1. Germline values: CDR1 LGHNA, CDR2 YNFKEQ. After removal of 4 bases from V and 6 bases from J, the junction contained 0 bases not matched to a gene. The CDR3 spans 13 residues. The CDR3 nucleotides are TGTGCCAGCAGCCGGACAGGGGCCGGGGAGCTGTTTTTT. Translation gives CASSRTGAGELFF.

This clone came up once. The chain links TRBV3-1 (or the pseudogene TRBV3-2) to TRBJ1-1; 8 bases map to TRBD1. J gave up 2 bases and V 5 bases, and 13 bases lay outside the gene matches. In germline, CDR1 is LGHDT, CDR2 YNNKEL (reference sequence). The CDR3 loop spans 17 amino acids. The CDR3 sequence is CASSYHGQGRGNTEAFF. Written as DNA, the CDR3 is TGTGCCAGCAGCTACCATGGACAGGGTCGGGGTAACACTGAAGCTTTCTTT.

The V gene is TRBV7-9, the J gene TRBJ1-4, with 12 positions matching TRBD1. CDR3 size: 14 residues. The germline CDR1 and CDR2 sequences are SEHNR and FQNEAQ (reference sequence). Trimming at V came to 4 bases and at J to 8 bases, leaving 2 bases not matched to a gene. CDR3 loop: CASSSGTGGEKLFF. CDR3 DNA: TGTGCCAGCAGCTCCGGGACAGGGGGCGAAAAACTGTTTTTT.

The rearrangement uses TRBV12-3 or TRBV12-4 and TRBJ2-5, with a weak D call TRBD1 (5 bases). CDR3 length: 13 residues. With 8 bases removed from V and 4 bases from J, the gap between germline ends came to 14 bases. CDR3 coding DNA: TGTGCCAGCCACCAGGGTGTTAGAGAGACCCAGTACTTC. Amino acids: CASHQGVRETQYF.

J is TRBJ2-5 and V is TRBV7-2; possibly TRBD2 for D (6 bases). Germline CDR1 SGHTA, CDR2 FQGNSA. The ends were cut back, 2 bases at V and 4 bases at J, with 11 bases in the middle. There are 14 residues in the CDR3. CDR3 bases: TGTGCCAGCAGCTTAATGCAGGGAGGAGAGACCCAGTACTTC. This encodes CASSLMQGGETQYF.

The rearrangement links TRBV3-1 (or the pseudogene TRBV3-2) to TRBJ1-3; D not resolved. CDR1 is LGHDT and CDR2 is YNNKEL in the germline V gene (reference sequence). Trimming took 4 bases from V and 0 from J, leaving 10 bases between them. This CDR3 spans 15 amino acids. The DNA of the CDR3 is TGTGCCAGCAGCCGAACCAGGAACTCTGGAAACACCATATATTTT. Translated, it gives CASSRTRNSGNTIYF.

The genes are TRBV3-1 (or the pseudogene TRBV3-2) and TRBJ1-6; tentative D call: TRBD1 (5 bases). Germline lookup yields CDR1 LGHDT and CDR2 YNNKEL (reference sequence). V lost 3 bases, J lost 7 bases, and 7 bases lay in between. The CDR3 has 13 residues. The CDR3 is CASSHNRNSPLHF. CDR3 nucleotides: TGTGCCAGCAGCCATAACAGGAATTCACCCCTCCACTTT.

CDR3 region: CASRPLATNEKLFF. The DNA for the CDR3 is TGTGCCAGTAGGCCACTTGCAACTAATGAAAAACTGTTTTTT. The chain links TRBV19 to TRBJ1-4; D remains unclear. The CDR3 is made up of 14 amino acids. V dropped 6 bases and J dropped 0 bases, with 8 bases sitting between them. Germline values: CDR1 LNHDA, CDR2 SQIVND (reference sequence). The variable domain in full, completed from reference TRBV19 and TRBJ1-4, reads DGGITQSPKYLFRKEGQNVTLSCEQNLNHDAMYWYRQDPGQGLRLIYYSQIVNDFQKGDIAEGYSVSREKKESFPLTVTSAQKNPTAFYLCASRPLATNEKLFFGSGTQLSVL.

This clone appeared a few times. In nucleotides, the CDR3 is TGTGCCAGCAGCTTGGCCGTAGGGGAGCTGTTTTTT. Amino acid sequence: CASSLAVGELFF. J is TRBJ2-2 and V is TRBV5-4; D remains ambiguous. V lost 0 bases to trimming and J lost 8 bases, with 5 bases between them. The germline CDR1 and CDR2 sequences are SGHNT and YYREEE (reference sequence). The CDR3 covers 12 residues.

This chain joins TRBV5-1 and TRBJ2-7; 11 positions agree with TRBD1. The germline gives CDR1 SGHRS, CDR2 YFSETQ. Losses at the gene ends were 4 bases for V and 4 bases for J; bases not matched to a gene: 10. The CDR3 runs 16 residues. The CDR3 loop is CASSISPGQGEYEQYF. The CDR3 coding sequence is TGCGCCAGCAGCATATCGCCGGGACAGGGGGAATACGAGCAGTACTTC.

The chain is built from TRBV23-1 and TRBJ2-6; 8 bases align to TRBD2. TRBV23-1 is annotated as an ORF whose role is uncertain. CDR3 size: 20 residues. The trim removed 0 bases at V and 1 base at J, leaving 11 bases unmatched. CDR3 in DNA: TGCGCCAGCAGTCAATCAGCCCGACTAGCGAGGGGGTCTGGGGCCAACGTCCTGACTTTC. Amino acids: CASSQSARLARGSGANVLTF.

Points on this clone: This CDR3 is also generated by other DNA sequences in the sample. This chain's CDR3 is CASSLQGQGEKLFF. CDR3 DNA: TGTGCCAGCAGCCTACAGGGTCAGGGTGAAAAACTGTTTTTT. The V call is TRBV7-2, the J call TRBJ1-4; D is perhaps TRBD1 (6 bases). The V end lost 5 bases, the J end lost 7 bases, and 14 bases lay between the germline ends. Looked up from germline, CDR1 is SGHTA and CDR2 is FQGNSA. This CDR3 is built from 14 residues.

The V and J genes are TRBV5-1 and TRBJ2-4; TRBD2 agrees at 7 bases. From germline, CDR1 is SGHRS and CDR2 YFSETQ. CDR3 length equals 15 residues. The V segment lost 0 bases and the J segment 7 bases; nucleotides outside the gene matches: 7. The chain's CDR3 is CASSLEAGAVNIQYF. In DNA, the CDR3 is TGCGCCAGCAGCTTGGAGGCGGGAGCAGTCAACATTCAGTACTTC.

The CDR3 DNA is TGTGCCAGCAGTTATTCCGGGACAGGGGGCTTAAATGAGCAGTTCTTC. It yields the protein CASSYSGTGGLNEQFF. This rearrangement joins TRBV6-2 or TRBV6-3 to TRBJ2-1; 12 nucleotides agree with TRBD1. CDR1 MNHEY and CDR2 SVGEGT come from the germline V gene. V was pared by 3 bases and J by 7 bases, with 7 bases of the junction left unmatched. This CDR3 has 16 amino acids.

The chain has TRBV11-2 and TRBJ1-2; D is possibly TRBD1 (6 bases). The germline V gene has CDR1 SGHAT and CDR2 FQNNGV. The CDR3 contains 13 residues. The V end was cut by 3 bases, the J end by 4 bases, with 9 bases between. CDR3 residues: CASSFQGSYGYTF. CDR3 bases: TGTGCCAGCAGCTTTCAGGGGTCCTATGGCTACACCTTC.